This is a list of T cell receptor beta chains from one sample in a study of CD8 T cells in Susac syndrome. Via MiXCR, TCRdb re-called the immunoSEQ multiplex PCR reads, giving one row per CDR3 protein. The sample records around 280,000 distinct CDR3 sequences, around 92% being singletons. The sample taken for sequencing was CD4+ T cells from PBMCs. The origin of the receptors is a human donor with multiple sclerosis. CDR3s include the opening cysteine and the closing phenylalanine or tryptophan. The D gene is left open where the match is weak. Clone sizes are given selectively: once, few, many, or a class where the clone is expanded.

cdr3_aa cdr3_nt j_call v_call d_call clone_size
CSVERLAGGNEQFF TGCAGCGTTGAAAGGCTAGCGGGAGGCAATGAGCAGTTCTTC TRBJ2-1 TRBV29-1 TRBD2 -
CASSQPGQELGGDTQYF TGCGCCAGCAGCCAACCGGGACAGGAGTTAGGGGGAGATACGCAGTATTTT TRBJ2-3 TRBV4-1 TRBD1 -
CASSVTSGGATLDTQYF TGTGCCAGTAGTGTAACTAGCGGGGGGGCAACATTAGATACGCAGTATTTT TRBJ2-3 TRBV19 TRBD2 -
CASSLRGHPDTEAFF TGTGCCAGCAGCTTAAGGGGTCACCCGGACACTGAAGCTTTCTTT TRBJ1-1 TRBV7-2 - -
CASSLMWGHNTGELFF TGTGCCAGCAGCTTAATGTGGGGCCATAACACCGGGGAGCTGTTTTTT TRBJ2-2 TRBV7-2 - -
CASSLESGASVNQPQHF TGTGCCAGCAGCTTGGAGTCTGGGGCCTCTGTTAATCAGCCCCAGCATTTT TRBJ1-5 TRBV5-8 - -
CASSIGGTGNEKLFF TGTGCCAGTAGTATCGGGGGGACGGGTAATGAAAAACTGTTTTTT TRBJ1-4 TRBV19 - -
CASSEDPSGTDTQYF TGTGCCAGCAGTGAAGACCCGTCAGGCACAGATACGCAGTATTTT TRBJ2-3 TRBV2 - -
CASSLTGTTSSYEQYF TGTGCCAGCAGCTTAACTGGGACAACCAGCTCCTACGAGCAGTACTTC TRBJ2-7 TRBV7-3 - -
CASSTGTGTGQETQYF TGTGCCAGCAGTACCGGGACAGGGACGGGACAAGAGACCCAGTACTTC TRBJ2-5 TRBV5-8 TRBD1 -
CASSGRQGADYTF TGTGCCAGCAGTGGGAGACAGGGGGCTGACTACACCTTC TRBJ1-2 TRBV6-1 TRBD1 -
CASSPRGWDQFF TGTGCCAGCAGCCCGAGGGGTTGGGACCAGTTCTTC TRBJ2-1 TRBV7-9 - -
CSAYPPGQGASYTF TGCAGTGCCTACCCTCCGGGACAGGGGGCGAGCTACACCTTC TRBJ1-2 TRBV20-1 TRBD1 -
CASSLSSGSATDTQYF TGTGCCAGCAGCCTGAGTAGCGGGAGCGCGACAGATACGCAGTATTTT TRBJ2-3 TRBV11-1 TRBD2 -
CASSQSGRADTQYF TGTGCCAGCTCACAAAGCGGGAGGGCAGATACGCAGTATTTT TRBJ2-3 TRBV18 TRBD2 -
CASSRASEGYGYTF TGTGCCAGTAGTAGGGCCTCAGAGGGCTATGGCTACACCTTC TRBJ1-2 TRBV19 - -
CASSLATDPGNTIYF TGTGCCAGCAGCTTGGCGACAGATCCTGGAAACACCATATATTTT TRBJ1-3 TRBV7-2 - -
CASSLVAGFTDTQYF TGTGCCAGCAGCTTAGTAGCGGGGTTTACAGATACGCAGTATTTT TRBJ2-3 TRBV7-2 TRBD2 -
CSVTRVSDAFF TGCAGTGTCACCAGGGTATCAGATGCTTTCTTT TRBJ1-1 TRBV20-1 - -
CAISDPGEGNTEAFF TGTGCCATCAGTGACCCAGGGGAGGGGAACACTGAAGCTTTCTTT TRBJ1-1 TRBV10-3 - -
CASSSPGQRLHYEQYF TGTGCCAGCAGTTCCCCCGGACAGAGACTTCACTACGAGCAGTACTTC TRBJ2-7 TRBV28 - -
CASSKGLLNEKLFF TGTGCCAGCAGCAAAGGGCTACTAAATGAAAAACTGTTTTTT TRBJ1-4 TRBV21-1 - -
CASSLAGGPYEQYF TGTGCCAGCAGTTTGGCGGGAGGTCCCTACGAGCAGTACTTC TRBJ2-7 TRBV12-3/TRBV12-4 TRBD2 few
CASSLVRAGRTDTQYF TGTGCCAGCAGCTTAGTAAGGGCAGGTCGAACAGATACGCAGTATTTT TRBJ2-3 TRBV7-6 - -
CATSKKTVQPQHF TGTGCCACCAGCAAAAAGACAGTTCAGCCCCAGCATTTT TRBJ1-5 TRBV15 - -